Below, 10 T cell receptor beta chains from the same sample are listed, as sequenced in a study of shared clonotypes between healthy human individuals. Sequencing was performed with immunoSEQ multiplex PCR; in TCRdb, only in-frame clones are kept and a portion is missing. The data show more than 2,000,000 clones, roughly 92% seen once. Sequencing was performed on naive CD4+ T cells sorted from blood. Subset reported: CD45RA+ positively selected. Receptors originate from a man between 18 and 29 years old in good health.

This chain connects TRBV2 to TRBJ2-7; a possible D gene is TRBD1 (5 bases). Germline V lookup: CDR1 SNHLY, CDR2 FYNNEI. This CDR3 region has 14 residues. Trimming removed 7 bases at V and 1 base at J, with 14 bases between. The CDR3 DNA reads TGTGCCAGCAACAAAGGGGTTGTTTCCTACGAGCAGTACTTC. Translation: CASNKGVVSYEQYF.

The rearrangement uses TRBV7-2 and TRBJ2-1; D gene ambiguous. V lost 5 bases and J lost 9, with 11 bases in between. Per the germline V gene, CDR1 is SGHTA and CDR2 is FQGNSA. The length of the CDR3 is 12 residues. As DNA, the CDR3 is TGTGCCAGCAGCCCTCCGTTTCGTGAGCAGTTCTTC. Amino acid sequence: CASSPPFREQFF.

This sequence joins TRBV7-9 and TRBJ1-3; weak D call: TRBD1 (6 bases). This CDR3 is 17 amino acids long. Trimming removed 3 bases from V and 0 bases from J, with 15 bases in between. Germline-derived CDR1 and CDR2 are SEHNR and FQNEAQ (reference sequence). The CDR3 DNA is TGTGCCAGCAGCTTTAGCCTTGGACAGAGCTCTGGAAACACCATATATTTT. Protein product: CASSFSLGQSSGNTIYF.

The chain is built from TRBV6-5 and TRBJ2-2; the D is unclear. Trimming pared 7 bases from V and 6 bases from J, leaving 18 bases between. The CDR3 totals 15 residues. CDR1 and CDR2 (germline): MNHEY, SVGAGI. The CDR3, as DNA: TGTGCCAGCACCCGACAAAGTCAAGGATCCGGGGAGCTGTTTTTT. Translating gives CASTRQSQGSGELFF.

The V and J genes are TRBV19 and TRBJ2-7; 8 positions agree with TRBD1. CDR3 length: 15 amino acids. Germline V CDR1 and CDR2: LNHDA, SQIVND (reference sequence). The V and J ends lost 5 bases and 5 bases, in that order; junction bases with no gene match: 11. The CDR3, as DNA: TGTGCCAGTAGTCCTAATCGACAGGGGACAAACGAGCAGTACTTC. Translation gives CASSPNRQGTNEQYF.

This clone has just one count. Different DNA sequences within this sample yield the same CDR3. The chain employs TRBV6-5 and TRBJ2-3; 8 bases are a match to TRBD2. This CDR3 region has 15 residues. In germline, CDR1 is MNHEY, CDR2 SVGAGI. V lost 9 bases, J lost 0 bases, and 8 bases stayed unmatched. CDR3 DNA: TGTGCCAGTCGGAGCGGGGGAGCTAGCACAGATACGCAGTATTTT. As protein: CASRSGGASTDTQYF.

The chain joins TRBV15 to TRBJ2-7; D ambiguous. The CDR3 runs 14 residues. Trimming removed 1 base from V and 3 bases from J, with 10 bases in between. Germline CDR1 is LNHNV and CDR2 is YYDKDF (reference sequence). In DNA, the CDR3 is TGTGCCACCAGCAGAGTAGGAACCCGCTACGAGCAGTACTTC. It translates to CATSRVGTRYEQYF.

The chain recombines TRBV7-6 with TRBJ2-1, with D unresolved. The V end was cut by 7 bases, the J end by 0 bases, with 10 bases between. Per the germline V gene, CDR1 is SGHVS and CDR2 is FNYEAQ. The CDR3 totals 14 residues. In DNA form, the CDR3 reads TGTGCCAGCAATGATGGCCGCTCCTACAATGAGCAGTTCTTC. It translates to CASNDGRSYNEQFF.

To note about this clone: The sample holds other DNA sequences that translate to the same CDR3. The rearrangement links TRBV28 to TRBJ1-4; D remains unclear. CDR1 and CDR2 (germline): MDHEN, SYDVKM. V lost 5 bases and J 8 bases, leaving 9 bases between the germline ends. The CDR3 is 12 amino acids. CDR3 in DNA: TGTGCCAGCAGTCTGAAGGGCGAAAAACTGTTTTTT. Protein sequence: CASSLKGEKLFF.

The V gene is TRBV7-2, the J gene TRBJ1-1, with TRBD1 matching 8 bases. V lost 2 bases to trimming and J lost 3 bases; unmatched junction nucleotides: 2. Germline CDR1 and CDR2: SGHTA and FQGNSA. The CDR3 contains 14 residues. The CDR3 region is CASSLQGADTEAFF. CDR3 DNA: TGTGCCAGCAGCTTACAGGGGGCAGACACTGAAGCTTTCTTT.